The 4 T cell receptor beta chains reported below all come from one sample, sequenced in a study of T cell responses to AZD1222 COVID-19 vaccine. Generated by immunoSEQ multiplex PCR, the TCRdb table keeps only in-frame clones and is missing some. This sample yields about 160,000 clones, of which 80% to 90% are seen a single time; 6.9% belongs to the top ten. Sample: peripheral blood, taken on day 0 of AZD1222 vaccination. These receptors all come from an adult in good health.

V is TRBV6-1 and J is TRBJ1-4, with a possible D match to TRBD1 (5 bases). V lost 2 bases to trimming and J lost 8 bases, with 18 bases between them. Germline V CDR1 and CDR2: MNHNS, SASEGT. The CDR3 consists of 16 residues. The CDR3 here is CASSETYGLGGEKLFF. DNA for the CDR3: TGTGCCAGCAGTGAAACATACGGACTGGGGGGGGAAAAACTGTTTTTT.

This clone was seen a single time. This chain connects TRBV5-8 to TRBJ2-3; D possibly corresponds to TRBD2 (6 bases). Germline V CDR1 and CDR2: SGHTS, YDEGEE. V lost 0 bases to trimming and J lost 0 bases, with 8 bases between them. This CDR3 comprises 15 residues. The CDR3 nucleotides are TGTGCCAGCAGCTTGGGGACTATAAGCACAGATACGCAGTATTTT. This sequence encodes CASSLGTISTDTQYF.

The chain couples TRBV5-6 to TRBJ1-2; D is undetermined. V was clipped by 2 bases and J by 8 bases, with 7 bases between them. This CDR3 has 11 amino acids. Germline CDR1 and CDR2: SGHDT and YYEEEE. This chain's CDR3 is CASSFRVGYTF. CDR3 nucleotides: TGTGCCAGCAGCTTTCGTGTCGGCTACACCTTC.

The V and J genes are TRBV5-1 and TRBJ2-2; 10 bases agree with TRBD1. V dropped 3 bases and J dropped 4; count of bases not matched to a gene: 12. This CDR3 is built from 18 residues. CDR1 is SGHRS and CDR2 is YFSETQ in the germline V gene. The CDR3 is CASSSGTGDPTGTGELFF. The CDR3 DNA reads TGCGCCAGCAGCTCCGGGACAGGGGACCCCACGGGCACCGGGGAGCTGTTTTTT.